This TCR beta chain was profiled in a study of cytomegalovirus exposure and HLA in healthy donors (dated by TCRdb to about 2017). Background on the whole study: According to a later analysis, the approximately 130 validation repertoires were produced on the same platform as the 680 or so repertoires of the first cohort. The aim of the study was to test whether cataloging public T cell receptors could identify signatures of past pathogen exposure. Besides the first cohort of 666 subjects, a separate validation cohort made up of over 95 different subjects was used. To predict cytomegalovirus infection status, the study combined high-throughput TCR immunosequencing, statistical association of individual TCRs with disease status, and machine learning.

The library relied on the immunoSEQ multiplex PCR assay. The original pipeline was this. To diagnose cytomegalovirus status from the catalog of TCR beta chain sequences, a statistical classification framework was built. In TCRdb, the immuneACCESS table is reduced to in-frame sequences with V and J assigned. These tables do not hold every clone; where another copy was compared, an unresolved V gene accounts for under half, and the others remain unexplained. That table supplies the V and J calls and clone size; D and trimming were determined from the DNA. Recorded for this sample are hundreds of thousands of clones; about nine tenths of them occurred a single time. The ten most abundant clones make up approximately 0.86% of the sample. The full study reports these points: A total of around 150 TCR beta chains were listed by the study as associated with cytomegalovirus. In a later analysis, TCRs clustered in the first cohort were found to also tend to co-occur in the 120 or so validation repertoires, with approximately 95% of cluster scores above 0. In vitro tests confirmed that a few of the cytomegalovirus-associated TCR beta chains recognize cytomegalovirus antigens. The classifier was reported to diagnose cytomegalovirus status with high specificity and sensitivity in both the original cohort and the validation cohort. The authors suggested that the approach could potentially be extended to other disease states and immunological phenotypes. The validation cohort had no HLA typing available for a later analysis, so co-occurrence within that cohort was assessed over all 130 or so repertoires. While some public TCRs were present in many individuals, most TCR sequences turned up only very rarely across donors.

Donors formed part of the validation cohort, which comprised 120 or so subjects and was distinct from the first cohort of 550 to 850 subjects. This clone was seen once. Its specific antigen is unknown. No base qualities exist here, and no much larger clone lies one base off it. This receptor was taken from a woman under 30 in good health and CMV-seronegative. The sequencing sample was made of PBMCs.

The DNA sequence is as follows: TGTGCCTGGAGTGATAGCAGATATCAGCCCCAGCATTTT. It specifies CAWSDSRYQPQHF. The chain is assembled from TRBV30 and TRBJ1-5, with no confident D gene call. The cysteine opens and the phenylalanine closes a CDR3 of 13 amino acids. The read is trimmed to its CDR3 DNA, 39 bases read in frame from base 1. The germline V gene (reference sequence) gives CDR1 as GTSNPN and CDR2 as SVGIG. V is cut by 1 base and J by 5 bases, and the space between the germline ends is 9 bases.